A selection of T cell receptor beta chains follows, all from one sample in a study of blood T cell repertoires in COVID-19. Clones were sequenced by immunoSEQ multiplex PCR, and TCRdb holds only the in-frame ones, with some missing. The sample yields 290,000 or so clones, around nine tenths seen once. Sequenced sample: PBMCs or T cells enriched from blood (not recorded which). Receptors originate from a woman aged 18-30 years who had recovered from COVID-19. The CDR3 runs from the conserved cysteine through the conserved F or W. Each record gives: CDR3 length, J gene, V gene, D gene, clone size, CDR3 protein, CDR3 DNA. A D gene is named only where the DNA matches it firmly. Not every row has a clone size; where given, it reads once, few, many or a size class.

17	TRBJ2-1	TRBV9	TRBD2	NA	CASSYLLAGGNYNEQFF	TGTGCCAGCAGCTACCTTCTAGCGGGGGGGAACTACAATGAGCAGTTCTTC
17	TRBJ2-3	TRBV11-3	TRBD1	NA	CASSPRLTGVGTDTQYF	TGTGCCAGCAGCCCGAGATTGACAGGGGTGGGGACAGATACGCAGTATTTT
16	TRBJ1-4	TRBV18	NA	NA	CASSPPSGAANEKLFF	TGTGCCAGCTCACCACCTTCTGGGGCGGCCAATGAAAAACTGTTTTTT
16	TRBJ2-7	TRBV4-2	TRBD2	NA	CASSHGEVAGFYEQYF	TGTGCCAGCAGCCATGGGGAGGTAGCGGGATTCTACGAGCAGTACTTC
14	TRBJ1-6	TRBV3-1/TRBV3-2	NA	NA	CASSTDRSGSPLHF	TGTGCCAGCAGCACCGACAGGTCGGGTTCACCCCTCCACTTT
14	TRBJ2-7	TRBV15	NA	NA	CATSGGRAAYEQYF	TGTGCCACCAGCGGGGGCCGGGCGGCCTACGAGCAGTACTTC
13	TRBJ2-7	TRBV12-3/TRBV12-4	TRBD1	NA	CASSLRTGDHQYF	TGTGCCAGCAGTCTTAGGACAGGCGATCACCAGTACTTC
15	TRBJ2-5	TRBV4-1	NA	NA	CASSLLGTPQETQYF	TGCGCCAGCAGCCTTCTCGGGACACCCCAAGAGACCCAGTACTTC
11	TRBJ2-1	TRBV10-2	NA	NA	CASSGGNEQFF	TGCGCCAGCAGTGGAGGGAATGAGCAGTTCTTC
20	TRBJ2-7	TRBV28	TRBD1	NA	CASSFTWTGGFMRSGYEQYF	TGTGCCAGCAGTTTTACGTGGACAGGGGGTTTTATGAGGAGTGGGTACGAGCAGTACTTC
14	TRBJ1-1	TRBV5-1	NA	NA	CASSEGHLNTEAFF	TGCGCCAGCAGCGAGGGACATCTGAACACTGAAGCTTTCTTT
16	TRBJ2-1	TRBV5-4	TRBD2	NA	CASSLAPGGAYNEQFF	TGTGCCAGCAGCTTGGCCCCGGGGGGAGCCTACAATGAGCAGTTCTTC
12	TRBJ2-1	TRBV7-9	NA	NA	CASSESGNEQFF	TGTGCCAGCAGCGAGTCGGGTAATGAGCAGTTCTTC
16	TRBJ2-7	TRBV5-4	NA	NA	CASSFGVRVSSYEQYF	TGTGCCAGCAGCTTTGGCGTCAGGGTAAGCTCCTACGAGCAGTACTTC
13	TRBJ2-7	TRBV12-3/TRBV12-4	NA	NA	CASSFGSAYEQYF	TGTGCCAGCAGTTTTGGCAGCGCCTACGAGCAGTACTTC
16	TRBJ2-7	TRBV7-6	TRBD2	NA	CASSLVQREIPYEQYF	TGTGCCAGCAGCTTAGTTCAGCGGGAGATACCCTACGAGCAGTACTTC
12	TRBJ2-5	TRBV6-5	NA	NA	CASSAVGETQYF	TGTGCCAGCAGCGCGGTAGGAGAGACCCAGTACTTC
14	TRBJ1-1	TRBV24-1	TRBD1	NA	CATSDSQGAFAAFF	TGTGCCACCAGTGATTCACAGGGGGCTTTTGCGGCTTTCTTT
15	TRBJ2-2	TRBV7-9	TRBD1	NA	CASSPRTGSTGELFF	TGTGCCAGCAGCCCGAGGACAGGAAGCACCGGGGAGCTGTTTTTT
13	TRBJ1-2	TRBV5-6	NA	NA	CASSPDSNYGYTF	TGTGCCAGCAGCCCGGACAGTAACTATGGCTACACCTTC
21	TRBJ2-1	TRBV15	TRBD2	NA	CATSRGLGALAGGREYNEQFF	TGTGCCACCAGCAGAGGCCTAGGGGCACTAGCGGGGGGGCGAGAGTACAATGAGCAGTTCTTC
15	TRBJ1-6	TRBV30	TRBD1	once	CAWSPSDRDNSPLHF	TGTGCCTGGAGTCCCTCGGACAGGGACAATTCACCCCTCCACTTT
16	TRBJ1-1	TRBV7-6	TRBD1	NA	CASSLVRDRVNTEAFF	TGTGCCAGCAGCTTAGTACGGGACAGGGTAAACACTGAAGCTTTCTTT
15	TRBJ1-4	TRBV7-9	NA	NA	CASSSSGDYNEKLFF	TGTGCCAGCAGCTCCTCAGGAGACTATAATGAAAAACTGTTTTTT
16	TRBJ1-3	TRBV5-1	TRBD1	many	CASSPSTGGNGNTIYF	TGCGCCAGCAGCCCCTCCACAGGGGGCAATGGAAACACCATATATTTT
17	TRBJ2-7	TRBV19	TRBD1	NA	CASSTWTGTGIGGEQYF	TGTGCCAGTAGTACCTGGACAGGCACCGGGATTGGGGGAGAGCAGTACTTC
17	TRBJ1-4	TRBV27	TRBD1	NA	CASSSPGTGFPNEKLFF	TGTGCCAGCAGTTCGCCCGGGACAGGATTCCCTAATGAAAAACTGTTTTTT
15	TRBJ2-1	TRBV5-1	NA	NA	CASSFGTSKPGEQFF	TGCGCCAGCAGCTTCGGGACATCCAAGCCGGGTGAGCAGTTCTTC
13	TRBJ1-6	TRBV11-2	TRBD1	NA	CASGTGNNSPLHF	TGTGCCAGCGGGACAGGCAATAATTCACCCCTCCACTTT
13	TRBJ2-7	TRBV27	NA	NA	CASSLSNSYEQYF	TGTGCCAGCAGTTTATCAAATAGCTACGAGCAGTACTTC
15	TRBJ2-1	TRBV19	TRBD2	NA	CASRSGSGLWGEQFF	TGTGCCAGTAGGAGCGGGAGTGGGTTGTGGGGTGAGCAGTTCTTC
12	TRBJ2-5	TRBV28	TRBD1	NA	CATGQGQETQYF	TGTGCCACCGGACAGGGCCAAGAGACCCAGTACTTC
14	TRBJ1-3	TRBV29-1	NA	NA	CSVEDGGHGNTIYF	TGCAGCGTTGAAGATGGGGGCCACGGAAACACCATATATTTT
15	TRBJ2-1	TRBV7-2	TRBD2	NA	CASSLPGTTYNEQFF	TGTGCCAGCAGCCTCCCCGGGACTACCTACAATGAGCAGTTCTTC
15	TRBJ2-7	TRBV6-5	TRBD1	NA	CASRPGQGYSYEQYF	TGTGCCAGCAGACCGGGACAGGGGTATTCCTACGAGCAGTACTTC
16	TRBJ2-1	TRBV6-5	NA	NA	CASSYSPEASYNEQFF	TGTGCCAGCAGTTACTCTCCGGAGGCCTCCTACAATGAGCAGTTCTTC
14	TRBJ1-1	TRBV10-3	TRBD1	NA	CAISVDRGDTEAFF	TGTGCCATCAGTGTGGACAGGGGGGACACTGAAGCTTTCTTT
16	TRBJ2-3	TRBV19	TRBD2	NA	CASSIAGTSGPDTQYF	TGTGCCAGTAGTATAGCGGGGACTAGCGGTCCAGATACGCAGTATTTT
15	TRBJ1-2	TRBV5-1	TRBD1	NA	CASSSGTDNNYGYTF	TGCGCCAGCAGCTCCGGGACAGATAACAACTATGGCTACACCTTC
13	TRBJ1-2	TRBV12-3/TRBV12-4	TRBD1	NA	CASRGTGVYGYTF	TGTGCCAGCCGAGGGACAGGAGTCTATGGCTACACCTTC
13	TRBJ1-1	TRBV29-1	TRBD1	NA	CSVGGRQNTEAFF	TGCAGCGTAGGGGGCCGGCAGAACACTGAAGCTTTCTTT
10	TRBJ1-5	TRBV7-9	NA	NA	CASSLRPQHF	TGTGCCAGCAGCTTGAGGCCCCAGCATTTT
16	TRBJ2-7	TRBV21-1	NA	NA	CASSKEGTDLTYEQYF	TGTGCCAGCAGCAAAGAGGGGACAGACCTTACCTACGAGCAGTACTTC
14	TRBJ1-5	TRBV28	TRBD1	NA	CASSIGQDLQPQHF	TGTGCCAGCAGCATTGGACAGGACCTTCAGCCCCAGCATTTT
13	TRBJ2-2	TRBV6-2/TRBV6-3	NA	NA	CASGLSVTGELFF	TGTGCCAGCGGCCTATCCGTGACCGGGGAGCTGTTTTTT
19	TRBJ2-5	TRBV11-3	TRBD2	NA	CASSFVFGLAGLTQETQYF	TGTGCCAGCAGCTTTGTTTTCGGTCTAGCGGGGCTAACACAAGAGACCCAGTACTTC
17	TRBJ1-5	TRBV19	TRBD1	NA	CASSYRGLNVRNQPQHF	TGTGCCAGTAGTTACAGGGGGCTAAACGTCCGCAATCAGCCCCAGCATTTT
13	TRBJ2-1	TRBV18	TRBD1	NA	CASSPQGAGEQFF	TGTGCCAGCTCACCACAGGGGGCCGGCGAGCAGTTCTTC
16	TRBJ1-3	TRBV25-1	TRBD1	NA	CASSELLGQRGNTIYF	TGTGCCAGCAGTGAACTCCTGGGACAGCGAGGAAACACCATATATTTT
16	TRBJ1-2	TRBV6-5	TRBD1	NA	CASSYSLDRSIFGYTF	TGTGCCAGCAGTTACTCGTTGGACAGGTCTATTTTTGGCTACACCTTC
14	TRBJ2-4	TRBV29-1	TRBD1	NA	CSVVVQGASDIQYF	TGCAGCGTTGTCGTACAGGGGGCGAGCGACATTCAGTACTTC
15	TRBJ2-2	TRBV20-1	TRBD1	NA	CSASPTGSNTGELFF	TGCAGTGCTAGTCCGACAGGGTCCAACACCGGGGAGCTGTTTTTT
18	TRBJ1-2	TRBV4-3	TRBD1	NA	CASSQRLNIRTGNYGYTF	TGCGCCAGCAGCCAGAGACTAAACATTCGGACAGGGAACTATGGCTACACCTTC
15	TRBJ2-2	TRBV2	TRBD2	once	CASRDWREGRRELFF	TGTGCCAGCAGGGACTGGCGGGAGGGCCGCCGGGAGCTGTTTTTT
12	TRBJ2-1	TRBV7-9	NA	NA	CASSLPRQEQFF	TGTGCCAGCAGCTTACCACGACAGGAGCAGTTCTTC
15	TRBJ1-6	TRBV19	NA	NA	CASRLQGTGNSPLHF	TGTGCCAGTAGGTTACAGGGAACGGGTAATTCACCCCTCCACTTT
13	TRBJ2-7	TRBV5-6	NA	NA	CASSLGTEREQYF	TGTGCCAGCAGCTTGGGGACAGAGCGGGAGCAGTACTTC
12	TRBJ1-4	TRBV4-1	NA	NA	CATGDGVEKLFF	TGCGCCACCGGGGATGGGGTTGAAAAACTGTTTTTT